What follows are 15 T cell receptor beta chains derived from one specimen sequenced in a study of shared clonotypes between healthy human individuals. Method: immunoSEQ multiplex PCR; TCRdb's copy keeps in-frame clones and lacks some. The sample consists of fewer than 500,000 clones, 75% to 80% of them appearing once. The sample was PBMCs. Source of these receptors: a woman aged 40 to 49 in good health. Some clones in this sample may be carry-over from other donors' samples.

As regards this clone: The same CDR3 is also encoded by other DNA sequences in this sample. This chain connects TRBV18 to TRBJ2-5; D uncertain. The CDR3 contains 12 residues. Germline CDR1 KGHSH, CDR2 LQKENI. V was trimmed by 3 bases and J by 5 bases, leaving 7 bases between them. CDR3 in amino acids: CASSPSGETQYF. The CDR3 nucleotides read TGTGCCAGCTCACCTAGTGGCGAGACCCAGTACTTC. The full variable domain, completed using reference TRBV18 and TRBJ2-5, is NAGVMQNPRHLVRRRGQEARLRCSPMKGHSHVYWYRQLPEEGLKFMVYLQKENIIDESGMPKERFSAEFPKEGPSILRIQQVVRGDSAAYFCASSPSGETQYFGPGTRLLVL.

The chain recombines TRBV7-3 with TRBJ2-3, with a possible D match to TRBD2 (5 bases). This CDR3 spans 15 amino acids. Germline V gives CDR1 SGHTA, CDR2 FQGTGA. V shed 5 bases and J shed 5 bases, with 17 bases lying between them. The CDR3 sequence: CASSQIGDGQDTQYF. Here the CDR3 DNA reads TGTGCCAGCAGCCAGATCGGGGATGGCCAAGATACGCAGTATTTT.

This chain connects TRBV5-5 to TRBJ1-3, with TRBD1 identical over 8 bases. CDR1 and CDR2 (germline): SGHKS, YYEKEE (reference sequence). Trimming cost V 3 bases and J 2 bases; bases outside gene matches: 4. This CDR3 is built from 15 residues. The CDR3 here is CASSSDREPGNTIYF. The CDR3 DNA reads as TGTGCCAGCAGCTCGGACAGGGAACCTGGAAACACCATATATTTT.

The chain is built from TRBV4-1 and TRBJ2-1; possible D gene TRBD2, 6 bases. The V end lost 2 bases, the J end lost 2 bases, and 16 bases lay between the germline ends. CDR1 MGHRA and CDR2 YSYEKL come from the germline V gene. CDR3 length equals 17 residues. CDR3 bases: TGCGCCAGCAGCCAATACAACCTAGCGTTCGCCTACAATGAGCAGTTCTTC. Its translation is CASSQYNLAFAYNEQFF.

V and J are TRBV2 and TRBJ2-2, with 10 bases lining up with TRBD2. Germline CDR1 SNHLY, CDR2 FYNNEI. This CDR3 comprises 15 residues. The V segment lost 5 bases and the J segment 5 bases; nucleotides outside the gene matches: 5. CDR3 sequence: CASSYIAGGTGELFF. CDR3 DNA: TGTGCCAGCAGTTATATAGCGGGAGGTACCGGGGAGCTGTTTTTT.

V gene TRBV6-1 combines with J gene TRBJ1-4; no clear D gene. This CDR3 is built from 11 residues. From germline, CDR1 is MNHNS and CDR2 SASEGT. The V end lost 7 bases, the J end lost 6 bases, and 6 bases lay between the germline ends. The CDR3 reads CASTKHEKLFF. The CDR3 DNA is TGTGCCAGCACGAAGCATGAAAAACTGTTTTTT.

This chain uses TRBV10-3 with TRBJ1-1, with 9 bases aligning to TRBD1. CDR3 length: 14 amino acids. V trimming: 5 bases; J trimming: 3 bases; junction bases outside the gene matches: 4. Germline CDR1 reads ENHRY; CDR2 reads SYGVKD. CDR3 amino acids: CAISRTGVDTEAFF. As DNA, the CDR3 is TGTGCCATCAGTCGGACAGGGGTGGACACTGAAGCTTTCTTT.

As to this clone: It may be a read error: a sequence one base away is much more abundant. V is TRBV25-1 and J is TRBJ2-2; the D is unclear. CDR3 size: 12 residues. Germline assignment: CDR1 MGHDK and CDR2 SYGVNS. V lost 1 base and J 7 bases, leaving 4 bases between the germline ends. CDR3 nucleotide sequence: TGTGCCAGCAGTGAATCTATCGGGGAGCTGTTTTTT. As protein: CASSESIGELFF.

This clone came up a few times. This chain uses TRBV5-4 with TRBJ2-5; no clear D gene. The CDR3 covers 13 residues. The germline V and J ends were trimmed by 0 bases and 2 bases, with 5 bases remaining between them. From germline, CDR1 is SGHNT and CDR2 YYREEE (reference sequence). CDR3 sequence: CASSLVEQETQYF. In nucleotides, the CDR3 is TGTGCCAGCAGCTTGGTTGAACAAGAGACCCAGTACTTC.

This chain connects TRBV7-2 to TRBJ2-7; either TRBD1 or TRBD2 may fit D (5 bases each). V shed 1 base and J shed 3 bases, with 10 bases lying between them. The germline CDR1 and CDR2 sequences are SGHTA and FQGNSA. This CDR3 has 14 residues. The CDR3 is CASSLGGRLYEQYF. CDR3 in DNA: TGTGCCAGCAGCTTAGGGGGACGGCTCTACGAGCAGTACTTC.

As DNA, the CDR3 is TGTGCCAGCAGCTTGGGGGTCTATGAGCAGTTCTTC. Amino acid sequence: CASSLGVYEQFF. This chain connects TRBV7-2 to TRBJ2-1; either TRBD1 or TRBD2 may supply D (5 bases each). The CDR3 has 12 residues. From germline, CDR1 is SGHTA and CDR2 FQGNSA. Trimming pared 3 bases from V and 8 bases from J, leaving 8 bases between.

This chain joins TRBV7-2 and TRBJ1-1, with D hard to call. V dropped 4 bases and J dropped 1 base, with 13 bases sitting between them. The CDR3 spans 15 residues. Germline lookup yields CDR1 SGHTA and CDR2 FQGNSA. CDR3 DNA sequence: TGTGCCAGCAGCTCCCCTACACGGGGGAACACTGAAGCTTTCTTT. It translates to CASSSPTRGNTEAFF.

The chain couples TRBV5-1 to TRBJ2-1; TRBD1 aligns across 9 bases. This CDR3 comprises 20 residues. J was trimmed by 5 bases and V by 0 bases; bases with no gene match: 18. The germline CDR1 and CDR2 sequences are SGHRS and YFSETQ. The CDR3 sequence: CASSLVRGQGLSSLNNEQFF. The CDR3 DNA follows: TGCGCCAGCAGCTTGGTACGGGGACAGGGCTTGTCTTCGTTAAACAATGAGCAGTTCTTC.

This clone was recorded at least ten times. The J gene is TRBJ2-1, the V gene TRBV19; D tentatively fits TRBD1 or TRBD2 (6 bases each). This CDR3 has 15 amino acids. The V gene's germline CDR1 is LNHDA and CDR2 SQIVND (reference sequence). V was cut by 6 bases and J by 1 base, with 13 bases left in between. In DNA form, the CDR3 reads TGTGCCAGTAGGTTGGAAGGGGGGTCCTACAATGAGCAGTTCTTC. It translates to CASRLEGGSYNEQFF.

This clone was picked up a small number of times. This rearrangement joins TRBV7-2 to TRBJ2-7; 9 nucleotides agree with TRBD2. The V segment lost 2 bases and the J segment 6 bases; nucleotides outside the gene matches: 5. This CDR3 contains 14 residues. Germline V gene lookup returns CDR1 SGHTA and CDR2 FQGNSA. CDR3 amino acids: CASSLTREGPEQYF. The CDR3 DNA reads as TGTGCCAGCAGCTTAACGCGGGAGGGCCCCGAGCAGTACTTC.